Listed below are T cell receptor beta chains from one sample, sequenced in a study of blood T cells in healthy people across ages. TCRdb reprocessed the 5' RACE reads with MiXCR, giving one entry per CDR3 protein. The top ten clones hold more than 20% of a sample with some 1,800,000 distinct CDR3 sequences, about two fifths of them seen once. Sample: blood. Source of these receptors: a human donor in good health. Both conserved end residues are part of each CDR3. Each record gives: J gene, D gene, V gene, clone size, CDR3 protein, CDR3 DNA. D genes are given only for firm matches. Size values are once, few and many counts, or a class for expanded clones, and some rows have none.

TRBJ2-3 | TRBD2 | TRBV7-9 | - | CASSLSGADGSQYF | TGTGCCAGCAGCTTAAGCGGGGCGGACGGATCGCAGTATTTT
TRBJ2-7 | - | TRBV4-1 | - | CASSQDHERGYEQYF | TGCGCCAGCAGCCAAGATCATGAACGCGGCTACGAGCAGTACTTC
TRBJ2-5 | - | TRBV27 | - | CASSLTEGREETQYF | TGTGCCAGCAGTTTGACGGAGGGTAGGGAGGAGACCCAGTACTTC
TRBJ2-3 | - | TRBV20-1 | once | CSARGGQEADTQYF | TGCAGTGCTAGAGGGGGGCAGGAAGCAGATACGCAGTATTTT
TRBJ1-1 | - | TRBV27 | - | CASRPDVGQMDTEAFF | TGTGCCAGCAGACCCGACGTCGGACAGATGGACACTGAAGCTTTCTTT
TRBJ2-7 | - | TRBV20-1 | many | CSANGGAEQYF | TGCAGTGCTAACGGGGGAGCCGAGCAGTACTTC
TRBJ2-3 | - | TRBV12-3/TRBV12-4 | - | CASSFGDFSTDTQYF | TGTGCCAGCAGTTTTGGGGACTTCAGCACAGATACGCAGTATTTT
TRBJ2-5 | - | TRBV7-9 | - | CASSPPTGQQYF | TGTGCCAGCAGCCCACCGACGGGGCAGCAGTACTTC
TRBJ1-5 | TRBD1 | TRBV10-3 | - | CAIRADRNQPQHF | TGTGCCATCAGGGCGGACAGGAATCAGCCCCAGCATTTT
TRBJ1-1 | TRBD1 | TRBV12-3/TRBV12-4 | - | CASSPRTGWNTEAFF | TGTGCCAGCAGTCCCCGGACAGGCTGGAACACTGAAGCTTTCTTT
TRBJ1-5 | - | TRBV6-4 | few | CASSDRYWTTSNQPQHF | TGTGCCAGCAGTGACCGCTACTGGACAACCTCCAATCAGCCCCAGCATTTT
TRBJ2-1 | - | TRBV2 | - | CASTPRGGNEQFF | TGTGCCAGCACCCCAAGAGGGGGCAATGAGCAGTTCTTC
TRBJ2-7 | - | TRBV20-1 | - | CSATLGFRSSYEQYF | TGCAGTGCGACACTTGGTTTCAGGAGCTCCTACGAGCAGTACTTC
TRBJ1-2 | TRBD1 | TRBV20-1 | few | CSAPWDSLYGYTF | TGCAGTGCTCCCTGGGACAGCCTCTATGGCTACACCTTC
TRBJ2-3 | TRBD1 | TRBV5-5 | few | CASSTGTWDSLFGSTDTQYF | TGTGCCAGCAGCACAGGGACCTGGGACAGCTTATTTGGTTCCACAGATACGCAGTATTTT
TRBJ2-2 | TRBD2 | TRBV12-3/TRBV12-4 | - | CASSFESGGNTGELFF | TGTGCCAGCAGTTTCGAGAGCGGGGGGAACACCGGGGAGCTGTTTTTT
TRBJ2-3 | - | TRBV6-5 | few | CASSDRRFSTDTQYF | TGTGCCAGCAGTGACAGGAGATTCAGCACAGATACGCAGTATTTT
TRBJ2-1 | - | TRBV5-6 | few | CASSLRQASSYNEQFF | TGTGCCAGCAGCTTGAGGCAGGCTAGCTCCTACAATGAGCAGTTCTTC
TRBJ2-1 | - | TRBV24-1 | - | CATSSLFLGPGVSSYNEQFF | TGTGCCACCAGCTCCCTCTTCCTGGGCCCCGGGGTTAGCTCCTACAATGAGCAGTTCTTC
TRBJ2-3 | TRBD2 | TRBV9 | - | CASSKPSGGSDTQYF | TGTGCCAGCAGCAAACCTAGCGGGGGGTCCGATACGCAGTATTTT
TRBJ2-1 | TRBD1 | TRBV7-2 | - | CASSYWTGVYNEQFF | TGTGCCAGCAGCTACTGGACAGGGGTATACAATGAGCAGTTCTTC
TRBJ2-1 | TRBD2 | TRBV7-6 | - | CASSLASGGILSSYNEQFF | TGTGCCAGCAGCTTAGCTAGCGGGGGGATACTAAGCTCCTACAATGAGCAGTTCTTC
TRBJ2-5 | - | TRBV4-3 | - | CASSQQYTRETQYF | TGCGCCAGCAGCCAACAGTACACTCGAGAGACCCAGTACTTC
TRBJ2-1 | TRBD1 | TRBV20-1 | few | CSVYRGTDEQFF | TGCAGTGTTTACAGGGGGACCGATGAGCAGTTCTTC
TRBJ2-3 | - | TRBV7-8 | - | CASSLRNLGMSAGRRRSTDTQYF | TGTGCCAGCAGCTTAAGGAATTTGGGAATGTCGGCGGGGCGACGACGAAGCACAGATACGCAGTATTTT
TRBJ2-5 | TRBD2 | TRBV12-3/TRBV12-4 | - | CASRPPGTSGTETQYF | TGTGCCAGCAGGCCACCCGGGACTAGCGGGACGGAGACCCAGTACTTC
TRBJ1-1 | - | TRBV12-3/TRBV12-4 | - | CASSLSRSTEAFF | TGTGCCAGCAGTTTATCCCGGAGCACTGAAGCTTTCTTT
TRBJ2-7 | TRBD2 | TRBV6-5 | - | CASSYSWEGITYEQYF | TGTGCCAGCAGTTACTCGTGGGAGGGGATCACCTACGAGCAGTACTTC
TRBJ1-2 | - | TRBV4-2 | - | CASSQEPGRGNYGYTF | TGTGCCAGCAGCCAAGAACCGGGACGCGGCAACTATGGCTACACCTTC
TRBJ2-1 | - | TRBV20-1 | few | CSAREGWEQFF | TGCAGTGCTAGAGAAGGGTGGGAGCAGTTCTTC
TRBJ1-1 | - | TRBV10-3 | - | CAIRGGENEAFF | TGTGCCATCAGGGGGGGAGAAAATGAAGCTTTCTTT
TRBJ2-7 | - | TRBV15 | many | CATSRDGVYEQYF | TGTGCCACCAGCAGAGATGGGGTCTACGAGCAGTACTTC
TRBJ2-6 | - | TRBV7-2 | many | CASSATGGQPHVLTF | TGTGCCAGCAGCGCTACCGGGGGTCAACCCCACGTCCTGACTTTC
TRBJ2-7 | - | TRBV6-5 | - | CASSYSGGDSYYEQYF | TGTGCCAGCAGTTACTCGGGGGGGGACAGCTACTACGAGCAGTACTTC
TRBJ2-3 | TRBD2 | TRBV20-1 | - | CSAEGLAGALTDTQYF | TGCAGTGCTGAGGGGCTAGCGGGGGCCCTCACAGATACGCAGTATTTT